This note documents a single T cell receptor (beta chain) sequence. Antigen: not known. This specimen belongs to a study of siplizumab effects on memory and regulatory T cells. Study observations and caveats: Memory cells that were CD4+ and unstimulated gave rise to alloreactive sequences, which siplizumab significantly reduced. Under siplizumab, an average roughly 63% of mappable alloreactive CD4+ clones were Treg-derived, compared with 26.9% in controls.

Measured with immunoSEQ multiplex PCR; TCRdb has only the in-frame clones, and not every one. The top ten hold less than 1.5% of the sample, which has around 100,000 clones, approximately 94% seen once. The CDR3 covers 15 residues. Germline CDR1 reads MGHRA; CDR2 reads YSYEKL. V lost 5 bases to trimming and J lost 9 bases, with 20 bases between them. This clonotype was sampled from a human donor in good health. Sequencing was carried out using non-Treg CD4+ T cells sorted from blood. The chain has TRBV4-1 and TRBJ2-4, with D perhaps being TRBD1 or TRBD2 (6 bases each). This CDR3 reads CASSASRGALSIQYF. CDR3 bases: TGCGCCAGCAGCGCCTCAAGGGGGGCACTTAGCATTCAGTACTTC.